Listed below are T cell receptor beta chains from one sample, sequenced in a study of blood T cell repertoires in COVID-19. Measured with immunoSEQ multiplex PCR; TCRdb has only the in-frame clones, and not every one. The sample has around 63,000 clones; about nine tenths are singletons. The sample was peripheral blood. These receptors came from a woman at least 80 years old with acute or convalescent COVID-19. The CDR3 runs from the conserved cysteine through the conserved F or W. D genes are given only for firm matches. Expanded clones are given a class, and other clones once, few, many or no size at all.

>TRBJ1-2|TRBV6-1|NA|NA
TGTGCCAGCAGTGAAGCGGGCAGCAGCTTTTATGGCTACACCTTC
CASSEAGSSFYGYTF
>TRBJ1-1|TRBV5-1|few|TRBD1
TGCGCCAGCAGCGATAAGACAGGGACTGAAGCTTTCTTT
CASSDKTGTEAFF
>TRBJ2-1|TRBV5-1|NA|TRBD2
TGCGCCAGCAGCTTGGTGTCCGGGGGGACCTACAATGAGCAGTTCTTC
CASSLVSGGTYNEQFF
>TRBJ2-1|TRBV19|NA|TRBD2
TGTGCCAGTAAGGAAGCGGGGGGATTCCTTGGCAATGAGCAGTTCTTC
CASKEAGGFLGNEQFF
>TRBJ1-2|TRBV6-5|NA|TRBD1
TGTGCCAGCAGTTACGACAGGGGAGAGCGGACTGGCTACACCTTC
CASSYDRGERTGYTF
>TRBJ2-6|TRBV5-1|once|NA
TGCGCCAGCAGCTTGTCGTCCTCTGGGGCCAACGTCCTGACTTTC
CASSLSSSGANVLTF
>TRBJ1-2|TRBV20-1|NA|NA
TGCAGTGCTAGTAATGGGGGCGCAGCTAACTATGGCTACACCTTC
CSASNGGAANYGYTF
>TRBJ2-2|TRBV28|NA|TRBD2
TGTGCCAGCAGTTTGGCGGGAGGGCCTCCCGGGGAGCTGTTTTTT
CASSLAGGPPGELFF
>TRBJ1-3|TRBV28|NA|NA
TGTGCCAGCAGTTTCCCCTCGGGTCCCACCTCTGGAAACACCATATATTTT
CASSFPSGPTSGNTIYF
>TRBJ2-5|TRBV3-1/TRBV3-2|NA|TRBD1
TGTGCCAGCAGCCCCGGGACAGGAAGACAAGAGACCCAGTACTTC
CASSPGTGRQETQYF
>TRBJ1-4|TRBV15|NA|TRBD1
TGTGCCACCAGCACTCGGGACAGCAGAGACCTTAATGAAAAACTGTTTTTT
CATSTRDSRDLNEKLFF
>TRBJ1-6|TRBV2|NA|NA
TGTGCCAGCAGTGAATCGCAGGATAATTCACCCCTCCACTTT
CASSESQDNSPLHF
>TRBJ2-3|TRBV5-1|NA|TRBD2
TGCGCCAGCAGCATCGAGCGGGGATTCGCAGATACGCAGTATTTT
CASSIERGFADTQYF
>TRBJ1-1|TRBV2|NA|TRBD1
TGTGCCAGCAGGATGGACAGGGCTGTCACTGAAGCTTTCTTT
CASRMDRAVTEAFF
>TRBJ1-5|TRBV19|NA|NA
TGTGCCAGTAGTTACTGGGCAGGGTCTAGCAATCAGCCCCAGCATTTT
CASSYWAGSSNQPQHF
>TRBJ1-3|TRBV7-9|NA|NA
TGTGCCAGCAGCTCGACAGAGCCTGGAAACACCATATATTTT
CASSSTEPGNTIYF
>TRBJ2-1|TRBV5-1|NA|TRBD2
TGCGCCAGCAGCTTATCGCGGGAGGGCCGTGAGCAGTTCTTC
CASSLSREGREQFF
>TRBJ1-5|TRBV11-2|NA|TRBD1
TGTGCCAGCAGCCCGGGACAGGGGTCATATCAGCCCCAGCATTTT
CASSPGQGSYQPQHF
>TRBJ1-4|TRBV19|NA|TRBD1
TGTGCCAGTAGTCTGACAGGGTTGAATGAAAAACTGTTTTTT
CASSLTGLNEKLFF